This passage covers 23 T cell receptor beta chains from one sample sequenced in a study of blood T cell repertoires in COVID-19. The table came from immunoSEQ multiplex PCR; TCRdb's copy has only in-frame clones and leaves some out. Here the sample spans fewer than 300,000 clones, 88% being singletons. Sequenced: peripheral blood. All receptors derive from a woman in her 30s with acute or convalescent COVID-19.

The V and J genes are TRBV2 and TRBJ1-2; a weak D match, TRBD1 (5 bases). Germline assignment: CDR1 SNHLY and CDR2 FYNNEI. The CDR3 runs to 13 residues. Deletions cut 6 bases from V and 10 bases from J, with 18 bases between. The DNA for the CDR3 is TGTGCCAGCAGGGGGGGAGGGATCTACGTCTACACCTTC. Encoded protein: CASRGGGIYVYTF.

This chain links TRBV19 with TRBJ1-2, with D unresolved. Germline assignment: CDR1 LNHDA and CDR2 SQIVND (reference sequence). CDR3 length: 12 amino acids. The germline V and J ends were trimmed by 9 bases and 4 bases, with 12 bases remaining between them. Here the CDR3 reads CASIGRAYGYTF. The CDR3 coding sequence is TGTGCCAGCATAGGGAGGGCCTATGGCTACACCTTC. Based on the CDR3 plus reference TRBV19 and TRBJ1-2, the full variable domain is DGGITQSPKYLFRKEGQNVTLSCEQNLNHDAMYWYRQDPGQGLRLIYYSQIVNDFQKGDIAEGYSVSREKKESFPLTVTSAQKNPTAFYLCASIGRAYGYTFGSGTRLTVV.

This chain links TRBV30 with TRBJ1-1, with a possible D match to TRBD1 (5 bases). Trimming cost V 4 bases and J 4 bases, with 10 bases left between them. The CDR3 extends over 12 amino acids. From germline, CDR1 is GTSNPN and CDR2 SVGIG (reference sequence). This CDR3 is CAWNGGGTEAFF. The CDR3 DNA reads TGTGCCTGGAATGGGGGGGGCACTGAAGCTTTCTTT.

V is TRBV30 and J is TRBJ1-1, with a tentative D call TRBD1 (5 bases). Germline CDR1 GTSNPN, CDR2 SVGIG (reference sequence). The V gene lost 0 bases and the J gene lost 1 base, with 15 bases spanning the gap. The CDR3 extends over 16 amino acids. The CDR3, as DNA: TGTGCCTGGAGTGTAAGGGGTGTAATTGCGAACACTGAAGCTTTCTTT. It is translated as CAWSVRGVIANTEAFF.

This clone came up once. This chain uses TRBV7-2 with TRBJ2-3; weak D call: TRBD2 (6 bases). There are 15 residues in the CDR3. V gave up 1 base and J gave up 4 bases, with 12 bases separating them. Germline V lookup: CDR1 SGHTA, CDR2 FQGNSA. CDR3 region: CASSLDAGRADTQYF. The DNA of the CDR3 is TGTGCCAGCAGCTTAGACGCGGGAAGGGCAGATACGCAGTATTTT.

This clone was detected only once. The J gene is TRBJ1-6, the V gene TRBV19; a weak D match, TRBD1 (5 bases). The germline V gene has CDR1 LNHDA and CDR2 SQIVND (reference sequence). There are 17 residues in the CDR3. The V gene lost 4 bases and the J gene lost 0 bases, with 13 bases spanning the gap. CDR3 sequence reads: CASSTRRGSSYNSPLHF. The CDR3 nucleotides read TGTGCCAGTAGTACCCGTCGGGGGAGCTCCTATAATTCACCCCTCCACTTT.

V gene TRBV12-5 combines with J gene TRBJ1-6; D may be TRBD1 (6 bases). Germline values: CDR1 LGHNT, CDR2 FRNRAP. Trimming took off 1 base at V and 10 bases at J, with 11 bases between the two ends. The CDR3 consists of 14 residues. The CDR3 nucleotides read TGTGCTAGTGGTTTGGACAGGGAAGAATCACCCCTCCACTTT. It specifies CASGLDREESPLHF. Filled out from reference TRBV12-5 and TRBJ1-6, the complete variable domain reads DARVTQTPRHKVTEMGQEVTMRCQPILGHNTVFWYRQTMMQGLELLAYFRNRAPLDDSGMPKDRFSAEMPDATLATLKIQPSEPRDSAVYFCASGLDREESPLHFGNGTRLTVT.

This clone was found a few times. The chain uses TRBV30 and TRBJ2-1, with 7 bases that match TRBD2. Germline-derived CDR1 and CDR2 are GTSNPN and SVGIG (reference sequence). The CDR3 is made up of 13 amino acids. Trimming took 0 bases from V and 7 from J; bases not matched to a gene: 3. DNA of the CDR3: TGTGCCTGGAGTGTACTGCGGGGGAATGAGCAGTTCTTC. Protein: CAWSVLRGNEQFF.

The V gene is TRBV6-2 or TRBV6-3, the J gene TRBJ2-3, with 7 bases aligning to TRBD2. V shed 2 bases and J 6 bases; nucleotides not matched to a gene: 20. CDR3 length equals 19 residues. Looked up from germline, CDR1 is MNHEY and CDR2 is SVGEGT. CDR3 loop: CASSYTRIVGGGPLDTQYF. CDR3 DNA sequence: TGTGCCAGCAGTTACACCCGAATTGTTGGGGGAGGGCCATTGGATACGCAGTATTTT.

The rearrangement uses TRBV7-8 and TRBJ2-2; TRBD1 aligns across 8 bases. Trimming took 1 base from V and 2 from J; bases not matched to a gene: 6. Germline V lookup: CDR1 SGHVS, CDR2 FQNEAQ. CDR3 length equals 17 residues. For the CDR3, the DNA is TGTGCCAGCAGCTTAGAAAACAGGGGGTTTAACACCGGGGAGCTGTTTTTT. It yields the protein CASSLENRGFNTGELFF.

This chain links TRBV9 with TRBJ2-2, with 7 bases aligning to TRBD1. V shed 3 bases and J 1 base; nucleotides not matched to a gene: 3. The CDR3 loop spans 15 amino acids. The V gene's germline CDR1 is SGDLS and CDR2 YYNGEE. This CDR3 reads CASSATGLNTGELFF. CDR3 bases: TGTGCCAGCAGCGCGACAGGGCTGAACACCGGGGAGCTGTTTTTT. Looking up the rest from reference TRBV9 and TRBJ2-2 gives the full variable domain: DSGVTQTPKHLITATGQRVTLRCSPRSGDLSVYWYQQSLDQGLQFLIQYYNGEERAKGNILERFSAQQFPDLHSELNLSSLELGDSALYFCASSATGLNTGELFFGEGSRLTVL.

The V and J genes are TRBV3-1 (or the pseudogene TRBV3-2) and TRBJ2-7; TRBD1 aligns across 7 bases. V shed 4 bases, J shed 0 bases, and the junction held 9 bases outside the gene matches. CDR1 and CDR2 from the germline V gene are LGHDT and YNNKEL (reference sequence). This CDR3 spans 16 amino acids. In DNA, the CDR3 is TGTGCCAGCAGCCGAACCCCCGGGACAGTCTCCTACGAGCAGTACTTC. It translates to CASSRTPGTVSYEQYF.

V and J are TRBV9 and TRBJ2-5; 10 nucleotides match TRBD2. V shed 3 bases, J shed 5 bases, and the junction held 4 bases outside the gene matches. The CDR3 length is 14 residues. Germline CDR1 reads SGDLS; CDR2 reads YYNGEE. CDR3 sequence reads: CASSGLAGAETQYF. CDR3 in DNA: TGTGCCAGCAGCGGGCTAGCGGGAGCTGAGACCCAGTACTTC.

The J gene is TRBJ2-3, the V gene TRBV7-9, with 10 positions matching TRBD2. This CDR3 region has 16 residues. Germline V gene lookup returns CDR1 SEHNR and CDR2 FQNEAQ (reference sequence). The J segment lost 5 bases and the V segment lost 3 bases, leaving 8 bases of the junction unmatched. The CDR3 bases are TGTGCCAGCAGCTTGTGGTTTTCTAGCGGGAGAGATACGCAGTATTTT. This encodes CASSLWFSSGRDTQYF.

The rearrangement links TRBV5-1 to TRBJ1-3, with D perhaps TRBD1 (6 bases). V lost 4 bases to trimming and J lost 0 bases, with 8 bases between them. This CDR3 region has 14 residues. Germline V gives CDR1 SGHRS, CDR2 YFSETQ. In DNA, the CDR3 is TGCGCCAGCAGCACGGACAGCTCTGGAAACACCATATATTTT. It translates to CASSTDSSGNTIYF.

This clone was recorded once. The gene calls are TRBV14 and TRBJ2-7, with 8 bases aligning to TRBD2. Germline CDR1 and CDR2: SGHDN and FVKESK. This CDR3 region has 15 residues. V trimming: 4 bases; J trimming: 0 bases; junction bases outside the gene matches: 5. The DNA for the CDR3 is TGTGCCAGCAGCCCGCGGGGGGCGAGCTCCTACGAGCAGTACTTC. Its protein product is CASSPRGASSYEQYF.

This clone has only a few counts. This sequence joins TRBV19 and TRBJ1-5, with D possibly TRBD1 on 6 matching bases. V was trimmed by 3 bases and J by 5 bases, leaving 14 bases between them. This CDR3 contains 15 residues. Germline assignment: CDR1 LNHDA and CDR2 SQIVND (reference sequence). The CDR3 loop reads CASSMEGGPDQPQHF. CDR3 bases: TGTGCCAGTAGTATGGAGGGGGGGCCGGATCAGCCCCAGCATTTT.

V usage is TRBV2 and J usage is TRBJ2-1; 10 bases align to TRBD2. Germline CDR1 and CDR2: SNHLY and FYNNEI. V trimming: 7 bases; J trimming: 6 bases; junction bases outside the gene matches: 6. This CDR3 comprises 14 residues. CDR3 sequence: CASIPAGGVNEQFF. The CDR3 DNA is TGTGCCAGCATCCCAGCGGGAGGGGTCAATGAGCAGTTCTTC.

Only one count was recorded for this clone. CDR3 residues: CASRTGTGGSGYTF. DNA of the CDR3: TGTGCCAGCAGGACCGGGACAGGGGGTTCTGGCTACACCTTC. This chain joins TRBV2 and TRBJ1-2, with 11 bases lining up with TRBD1. In germline, CDR1 is SNHLY, CDR2 FYNNEI. J lost 7 bases, V lost 6 bases, and 7 bases had no gene match. The length of the CDR3 is 14 residues.

The chain employs TRBV11-2 and TRBJ2-1; 7 positions agree with TRBD2. After removal of 0 bases from V and 10 bases from J, the junction contained 6 bases not matched to a gene. CDR3 length: 14 residues. Germline V gene sequence: CDR1 SGHAT, CDR2 FQNNGV. The CDR3 reads CASSLDSGLGEQFF. CDR3 nucleotides: TGTGCCAGCAGCTTAGATAGCGGACTAGGGGAGCAGTTCTTC.

The chain recombines TRBV29-1 with TRBJ2-3, with TRBD2 identical over 7 bases. The CDR3 runs to 12 residues. From germline, CDR1 is SQVTM and CDR2 ANQGSEA. V gave up 7 bases and J gave up 3 bases; unmatched junction bases: 4. CDR3 protein: CSGGRATDTQYF. The CDR3 DNA follows: TGCAGCGGGGGGAGGGCAACAGATACGCAGTATTTT.

The chain carries TRBV29-1 and TRBJ1-2; unclear D gene. The CDR3 is 11 amino acids. Germline-derived CDR1 and CDR2 are SQVTM and ANQGSEA. The V gene lost 5 bases and the J gene lost 7 bases, with 11 bases spanning the gap. CDR3 amino acids: CSVQSARGYTF. The CDR3 region has the DNA TGCAGCGTTCAGAGCGCCCGTGGCTACACCTTC.

The V gene is TRBV5-5, the J gene TRBJ2-7; 7 bases map to TRBD1. The CDR3 spans 15 residues. The J segment lost 6 bases and the V segment lost 3 bases, leaving 12 bases of the junction unmatched. Per the germline V gene, CDR1 is SGHKS and CDR2 is YYEKEE (reference sequence). CDR3 coding DNA: TGTGCCAGCAGCTCAGGGACAGTTTCTAGGGGCGAGCAGTACTTC. Protein: CASSSGTVSRGEQYF.